Each of the 30 T cell receptor beta chains below was sequenced from the same sample in a study of cytomegalovirus exposure and HLA in healthy donors. The primer mix had 60 Vbeta and 13 Jbeta primers. The assay was immunoSEQ multiplex PCR, and TCRdb's table has in-frame clones only and misses some. The sample lists about 130,000 clones, 70% to 80% occurring once. The sequenced sample consisted of PBMCs. These receptors were collected from a man aged 35 to 55 in good health and CMV-seropositive.

The chain employs TRBV6-1 and TRBJ1-5; weak D call: TRBD1 (5 bases). Germline values: CDR1 MNHNS, CDR2 SASEGT. V lost 10 bases and J 5 bases, leaving 15 bases between the germline ends. This CDR3 has 13 amino acids. CDR3: CATNQGRDQPQHF. CDR3 DNA sequence: TGTGCCACCAACCAGGGAAGGGATCAGCCCCAGCATTTT.

The chain links TRBV15 to TRBJ2-1; tentatively, D is TRBD1 (5 bases). CDR1 and CDR2 from the germline V gene are LNHNV and YYDKDF (reference sequence). CDR3 size: 15 residues. V lost 0 bases and J lost 7, with 13 bases in between. The CDR3: CATSREGLQENEQFF. The CDR3 bases are TGTGCCACCAGCAGAGAAGGTCTACAGGAGAATGAGCAGTTCTTC.

V gene TRBV6-1 combines with J gene TRBJ1-2; D remains ambiguous. Per the germline V gene, CDR1 is MNHNS and CDR2 is SASEGT. The CDR3 contains 12 residues. The V end lost 7 bases, the J end lost 4 bases, and 10 bases lay between the germline ends. In DNA form, the CDR3 reads TGTGCCAGCAACCGGGAATTCTATGGCTACACCTTC. It encodes CASNREFYGYTF.

The chain combines TRBV30 with TRBJ2-5, with 16 positions matching TRBD2. The CDR3 consists of 18 residues. CDR1 is GTSNPN and CDR2 is SVGIG in the germline V gene (reference sequence). The J segment lost 1 base and the V segment lost 2 bases, leaving 7 bases of the junction unmatched. Here the CDR3 reads CAWSPSGLAGGIQETQYF. The CDR3, as DNA: TGTGCCTGGAGTCCCTCGGGACTAGCGGGGGGGATCCAAGAGACCCAGTACTTC.

This clone was seen a few times. J is TRBJ2-3 and V is TRBV5-4; D is unclear. This CDR3 has 16 amino acids. The ends were cut back, 0 bases at V and 1 base at J, with 12 bases in the middle. Germline values: CDR1 SGHNT, CDR2 YYREEE (reference sequence). The CDR3 bases are TGTGCCAGCAGCTTGGCCAGGCAGATAGGCACAGATACGCAGTATTTT. The encoded protein is CASSLARQIGTDTQYF.

The J gene is TRBJ1-1, the V gene TRBV5-1; 7 bases map to TRBD1. Losses at the gene ends were 2 bases for V and 8 bases for J; bases not matched to a gene: 6. The CDR3 spans 13 residues. The germline V gene encodes CDR1 SGHRS and CDR2 YFSETQ. The CDR3 loop is CASSLDRAREAFF. As DNA, the CDR3 is TGCGCCAGCAGCTTAGACAGGGCACGGGAAGCTTTCTTT.

The chain combines TRBV7-2 with TRBJ2-1; 10 nucleotides align to TRBD1. Germline assignment: CDR1 SGHTA and CDR2 FQGNSA. The CDR3 contains 16 residues. With 4 bases clipped from V and 4 bases from J, the junction kept 7 bases outside the gene matches. This chain's CDR3 is CASSYRGQGRYNEQFF. CDR3 DNA: TGTGCCAGCAGCTACAGGGGACAGGGGCGGTACAATGAGCAGTTCTTC.

The chain has TRBV30 and TRBJ2-7, with 9 bases matching TRBD2. Germline CDR1 reads GTSNPN; CDR2 reads SVGIG (reference sequence). Trimming took 0 bases from V and 3 from J; bases not matched to a gene: 6. The CDR3 loop spans 15 amino acids. The CDR3 loop reads CAWSVGGGGDYEQYF. DNA for the CDR3: TGTGCCTGGAGTGTTGGAGGCGGGGGGGACTACGAGCAGTACTTC.

The chain couples TRBV21-1 to TRBJ2-6; the table gives TRBD1 as D, unverified against the DNA. TRBV21-1 is given as a pseudogene. The CDR3 runs to 19 residues. CDR3 in DNA: TGTGCCAGCAGCACCCCTCTGAGGGACAGGGTTTCAGGGGCCAACGTCCTGACTTTC. It specifies CASSTPLRDRVSGANVLTF.

This rearrangement joins TRBV6-1 to TRBJ2-7; 9 bases match TRBD1. Germline V gene lookup returns CDR1 MNHNS and CDR2 SASEGT. V lost 6 bases to trimming and J lost 2 bases; unmatched junction nucleotides: 8. This CDR3 region has 15 residues. CDR3 sequence (DNA): TGTGCCAGCAGCCGGACAGGGGCCAGTACCTACGAGCAGTACTTC. As protein: CASSRTGASTYEQYF.

The chain employs TRBV18 and TRBJ1-5; 8 nucleotides agree with TRBD1. Germline loops: CDR1 KGHSH, CDR2 LQKENI. The J segment lost 3 bases and the V segment lost 3 bases, leaving 4 bases of the junction unmatched. The CDR3 has 15 amino acids. As DNA, the CDR3 is TGTGCCAGCTCACCCGGGACAGGCCTCAATCAGCCCCAGCATTTT. Amino acids: CASSPGTGLNQPQHF.

V gene TRBV27 combines with J gene TRBJ2-1, with 10 bases that match TRBD2. Germline assignment: CDR1 MNHEY and CDR2 SMNVEV (reference sequence). V gave up 6 bases and J gave up 0 bases; unmatched junction bases: 5. The CDR3 extends over 16 amino acids. CDR3 sequence (DNA): TGTGCCAGCAGGCCACTAGCGGGACGCTCCTACAATGAGCAGTTCTTC. It translates to CASRPLAGRSYNEQFF.

The J gene is TRBJ1-1, the V gene TRBV7-9; 8 positions match TRBD1. There are 14 residues in the CDR3. Germline trimming cut 5 bases from V and 3 bases from J; bases unmatched to any gene: 5. From germline, CDR1 is SEHNR and CDR2 FQNEAQ (reference sequence). The CDR3 nucleotides are TGTGCCAGCAGCCTGATGGACAGGGACACTGAAGCTTTCTTT. This sequence encodes CASSLMDRDTEAFF.

The rearrangement uses TRBV7-9 and TRBJ1-5; 8 nucleotides agree with TRBD1. V dropped 8 bases and J dropped 7; count of bases not matched to a gene: 10. The germline V gene has CDR1 SEHNR and CDR2 FQNEAQ (reference sequence). The CDR3 extends over 14 amino acids. The DNA of the CDR3 is TGTGCCAGCGGATATCAGGGGGCTGAACAGCCCCAGCATTTT. It encodes CASGYQGAEQPQHF. The full variable domain, in which reference TRBV7-9 and TRBJ1-5 provide the parts outside the CDR3, is DTGVSQNPRHKITKRGQNVTFRCDPISEHNRLYWYRQTLGQGPEFLTYFQNEAQLEKSRLLSDRFSAERPKGSFSTLEIQRTEQGDSAMYLCASGYQGAEQPQHFGDGTRLSIL.

This chain uses TRBV7-9 with TRBJ2-4, with D possibly being TRBD2 (6 bases). Trimming removed 5 bases at V and 0 bases at J, with 17 bases between. Germline V gene lookup returns CDR1 SEHNR and CDR2 FQNEAQ (reference sequence). The length of the CDR3 is 17 residues. The CDR3 DNA sequence: TGTGCCAGCAGCAGCTGGACGGGCGGGGTAGCCAAAAACATTCAGTACTTC. Protein: CASSSWTGGVAKNIQYF.

This rearrangement joins TRBV7-2 to TRBJ1-1; D gene uncertain. V was shortened by 0 bases and J by 4 bases, with 12 bases between the two germline ends. CDR3 length: 15 residues. Germline V gives CDR1 SGHTA, CDR2 FQGNSA. CDR3: CASSLAGRPGTEAFF. CDR3 sequence (DNA): TGTGCCAGCAGCTTAGCGGGGAGACCGGGCACTGAAGCTTTCTTT.

The chain is built from TRBV2 and TRBJ1-1; D uncertain. V was clipped by 6 bases and J by 1 base, with 12 bases between them. Looked up from germline, CDR1 is SNHLY and CDR2 is FYNNEI. CDR3 length: 14 residues. The CDR3: CASSPGRENTEAFF. The CDR3 nucleotides are TGTGCCAGCAGCCCTGGACGGGAGAACACTGAAGCTTTCTTT.

This chain joins TRBV7-6 and TRBJ2-7; a weak D match, TRBD2 (8 bases). V lost 7 bases and J lost 1, with 23 bases in between. Germline CDR1 SGHVS, CDR2 FNYEAQ. This CDR3 has 17 amino acids. CDR3 DNA sequence: TGTGCCAGCACCAGAGGACAGGACGGGAGGGGTTCCTACGAGCAGTACTTC. It yields the protein CASTRGQDGRGSYEQYF. Filled out from reference TRBV7-6 and TRBJ2-7, the complete variable domain reads GAGVSQSPRYKVTKRGQDVALRCDPISGHVSLYWYRQALGQGPEFLTYFNYEAQQDKSGLPNDRFSAERPEGSISTLTIQRTEQRDSAMYRCASTRGQDGRGSYEQYFGPGTRLTVT.

The chain combines TRBV19 with TRBJ2-7; D is perhaps TRBD1 (6 bases). V was shortened by 2 bases and J by 3 bases, with 8 bases between the two germline ends. Germline V gene sequence: CDR1 LNHDA, CDR2 SQIVND (reference sequence). The CDR3 is made up of 13 amino acids. The CDR3 is CASSITGIYEQYF. CDR3 coding DNA: TGTGCCAGTAGTATAACAGGGATCTACGAGCAGTACTTC.

This rearrangement joins TRBV11-2 to TRBJ2-2; TRBD2 aligns across 7 bases. The CDR3 extends over 16 amino acids. V was pared by 6 bases and J by 1 base, with 8 bases of the junction left unmatched. Germline assignment: CDR1 SGHAT and CDR2 FQNNGV. This CDR3 is CASSKGLAVNTGELFF. CDR3 nucleotides: TGTGCCAGCAGTAAGGGGCTAGCGGTGAACACCGGGGAGCTGTTTTTT.

The chain is built from TRBV2 and TRBJ2-1; 9 positions match TRBD1. J was trimmed by 2 bases and V by 6 bases; bases with no gene match: 5. Germline V gene sequence: CDR1 SNHLY, CDR2 FYNNEI. The CDR3 totals 15 residues. CDR3: CASRAGTGTYNEQFF. In DNA form, the CDR3 reads TGTGCCAGCAGGGCCGGGACAGGGACCTACAATGAGCAGTTCTTC. Variable domain in full (rest from reference TRBV2 and TRBJ2-1): EPEVTQTPSHQVTQMGQEVILRCVPISNHLYFYWYRQILGQKVEFLVSFYNNEISEKSEIFDDQFSVERPDGSNFTLKIRSTKLEDSAMYFCASRAGTGTYNEQFFGPGTRLTVL.

The chain combines TRBV11-2 with TRBJ1-1; possibly TRBD1 for D (6 bases). Germline V gene sequence: CDR1 SGHAT, CDR2 FQNNGV. The CDR3 extends over 15 amino acids. V lost 2 bases, J lost 7 bases, and 17 bases lay in between. The DNA of the CDR3 is TGTGCCAGCAGCTTAAAGGCTGTAGGGGGGGATGAAGCTTTCTTT. Its translation is CASSLKAVGGDEAFF.

The CDR3 spells CASSLGTGNTDTQYF. The CDR3 nucleotides are TGTGCCAGCAGCTTGGGGACAGGAAACACAGATACGCAGTATTTT. The chain carries TRBV5-8 and TRBJ2-3, with 7 nucleotides matching TRBD1. J was trimmed by 2 bases and V by 0 bases; bases with no gene match: 3. Germline V lookup: CDR1 SGHTS, CDR2 YDEGEE. The CDR3 covers 15 residues.

V gene TRBV4-2 combines with J gene TRBJ2-3; 9 bases match TRBD1. The CDR3 is 15 residues long. Germline lookup yields CDR1 LGHNA and CDR2 YNFKEQ. J gave up 3 bases and V 0 bases, and 1 base lay outside the gene matches. The CDR3 region has the DNA TGTGCCAGCAGCCAAGAGGGACAGGGTACAGATACGCAGTATTTT. Amino acid sequence: CASSQEGQGTDTQYF.

The chain has TRBV10-3 and TRBJ1-1; D gene uncertain. The V gene's germline CDR1 is ENHRY and CDR2 SYGVKD. V was shortened by 0 bases and J by 5 bases, with 7 bases between the two germline ends. The CDR3 runs to 13 residues. DNA for the CDR3: TGTGCCATCAGTGAGTCCGGGGTTACTGAAGCTTTCTTT. It specifies CAISESGVTEAFF.

The gene calls are TRBV19 and TRBJ2-7, with D possibly matching TRBD1 (6 bases). The CDR3 spans 14 residues. The V end was cut by 3 bases, the J end by 7 bases, with 16 bases between. The germline V gene encodes CDR1 LNHDA and CDR2 SQIVND (reference sequence). CDR3 region: CASSITGLVGEQYF. The CDR3, as DNA: TGTGCCAGTAGTATCACAGGGCTAGTGGGGGAGCAGTACTTC.

This clone was seen only a few times. The V call is TRBV27, the J call TRBJ1-2; 8 bases are shared with TRBD1. The CDR3 contains 13 residues. The J segment lost 4 bases and the V segment lost 7 bases, leaving 5 bases of the junction unmatched. CDR1 MNHEY and CDR2 SMNVEV come from the germline V gene (reference sequence). The CDR3 DNA reads TGTGCCAGCACGGACAGGGATGGCTATGGCTACACCTTC. Translation gives CASTDRDGYGYTF.

The chain combines TRBV6-5 with TRBJ2-7; D not resolved. There are 13 residues in the CDR3. Per germline, CDR1 MNHEY and CDR2 SVGAGI. Trimming shortened V by 7 bases and J by 3 bases, and 13 bases separated the two germline ends. Here the CDR3 reads CASTTSGDYEQYF. The CDR3 nucleotides are TGTGCCAGCACGACGTCAGGCGACTACGAGCAGTACTTC.

This rearrangement joins TRBV30 to TRBJ2-5, with a possible D match to TRBD2 (5 bases). Trimming removed 0 bases at V and 7 bases at J, with 12 bases between. The CDR3 extends over 13 amino acids. Germline assignment: CDR1 GTSNPN and CDR2 SVGIG (reference sequence). The CDR3 DNA reads as TGTGCCTGGAGTGTGGGGAGAGTAGGGACCCAGTACTTC. This codes for CAWSVGRVGTQYF. Based on the CDR3 plus reference TRBV30 and TRBJ2-5, the full variable domain is SQTIHQWPATLVQPVGSPLSLECTVEGTSNPNLYWYRQAAGRGLQLLFYSVGIGQISSEVPQNLSASRPQDRQFILSSKKLLLSDSGFYLCAWSVGRVGTQYFGPGTRLLVL.

The chain couples TRBV18 to TRBJ1-1; 9 positions agree with TRBD1. CDR1 and CDR2 (germline): KGHSH, LQKENI. CDR3 length: 15 amino acids. V lost 3 bases, J lost 6 bases, and 8 bases stayed unmatched. The CDR3 loop is CASSPSGTGFAEAFF. The DNA for the CDR3 is TGTGCCAGCTCACCTTCCGGGACAGGGTTCGCTGAAGCTTTCTTT.